These 8 T cell receptor beta chains came from one sample sequenced in a study of read filtering for tumor transcriptome and immune sequencing. This library used roughly 400 ng RNA and molecular barcoded adaptors spanning alpha/delta and beta/gamma chains. Using its own MiXCR run on the reads, TCRdb lists one record per CDR3 protein. This sample has about 62,000 distinct CDR3 sequences, with roughly 19% found just once. The specimen sequenced was a population of CD138-negative cells sorted from bone marrow. The receptors here all came from a donor aged 40 or older with multiple myeloma.

This clonotype has ten or more counts. V usage is TRBV20-1 and J usage is TRBJ1-5, with TRBD1 identical over 8 bases. The CDR3 consists of 15 residues. V lost 6 bases, J lost 4 bases, and 11 bases stayed unmatched. Germline CDR1 reads DFQATT; CDR2 reads SNEGSKA (reference sequence). CDR3 sequence (DNA): TGCAGTGCCTCCGTCAGTAGGACAGGGAATCAGCCCCAGCATTTT. It codes for CSASVSRTGNQPQHF.

Regarding this clonotype: This clone may be a read error of a much larger clone one base away. V gene TRBV3-1 combines with J gene TRBJ1-2; D unresolved. Germline V gives CDR1 LGHDT, CDR2 YNNKEL (reference sequence). V was shortened by 3 bases and J by 8 bases, with 13 bases between the two germline ends. The CDR3 totals 13 residues. As DNA, the CDR3 is TGTGCCAGCAGCCAGGCAGGAGTTCAAGGCTACACCTTC. It codes for CASSQAGVQGYTF.

By sample fraction, this clonotype is medium-sized. The chain is built from TRBV13 and TRBJ2-3; D call uncertain. There are 15 residues in the CDR3. Germline V gene sequence: CDR1 PRHDT, CDR2 FYEKMQ (reference sequence). The germline V and J ends were trimmed by 6 bases and 4 bases, with 17 bases remaining between them. CDR3 in DNA: TGTGCCAGCAGTCAAGTTAGGAAGAGACCAGATACGCAGTATTTT. This encodes CASSQVRKRPDTQYF.

This clonotype showed up many times. The rearrangement joins TRBV29-1 to TRBJ1-6, with 9 positions matching TRBD1. The CDR3 is 13 residues long. V shed 7 bases and J 8 bases; nucleotides not matched to a gene: 6. The germline V gene has CDR1 SQVTM and CDR2 ANQGSEA. CDR3 in amino acids: CSARDRDDSPLHF. In nucleotides, the CDR3 is TGCAGCGCTAGGGACAGGGACGATTCACCCCTCCACTTT.

The sample holds many counts of this clonotype. V and J are TRBV2 and TRBJ2-2; maybe TRBD1 (6 bases). The germline CDR1 and CDR2 sequences are SNHLY and FYNNEI. Trimming left V 2 bases short and J 7 bases short, with 8 bases between. The CDR3 covers 13 residues. The CDR3 loop reads CASSEQGRGELFF. The CDR3 DNA sequence: TGTGCCAGCAGTGAACAGGGGCGCGGGGAGCTGTTTTTT.

Ten or more counts support this clonotype. The chain joins TRBV3-1 to TRBJ2-1, with D unclear. The CDR3 extends over 15 amino acids. V gave up 4 bases and J gave up 10 bases, with 20 bases separating them. Germline-derived CDR1 and CDR2 are LGHDT and YNNKEL (reference sequence). The CDR3 protein is CASSLPNLSVKEQFF. The CDR3 coding sequence is TGTGCCAGCAGCCTCCCTAATCTCTCCGTAAAAGAGCAGTTCTTC.

J is TRBJ1-5 and V is TRBV12-3 or TRBV12-4; TRBD1 is a possible D gene (5 bases). Trimming left V 0 bases short and J 3 bases short, with 9 bases between. The CDR3 consists of 15 residues. The CDR3 is CASSLAWGNNQPQHF. DNA for the CDR3: TGTGCCAGCAGTTTAGCCTGGGGGAACAATCAGCCCCAGCATTTT.

This clonotype was observed at least ten times. The rearrangement joins TRBV20-1 to TRBJ2-1; TRBD2 agrees at 7 bases. The CDR3 runs 13 residues. Germline V gives CDR1 DFQATT, CDR2 SNEGSKA (reference sequence). The V segment lost 0 bases and the J segment 7 bases; nucleotides outside the gene matches: 3. The CDR3, as DNA: TGCAGTGCTAGAGATCGGCGGGAGAATGAGCAGTTCTTC. Protein product: CSARDRRENEQFF.